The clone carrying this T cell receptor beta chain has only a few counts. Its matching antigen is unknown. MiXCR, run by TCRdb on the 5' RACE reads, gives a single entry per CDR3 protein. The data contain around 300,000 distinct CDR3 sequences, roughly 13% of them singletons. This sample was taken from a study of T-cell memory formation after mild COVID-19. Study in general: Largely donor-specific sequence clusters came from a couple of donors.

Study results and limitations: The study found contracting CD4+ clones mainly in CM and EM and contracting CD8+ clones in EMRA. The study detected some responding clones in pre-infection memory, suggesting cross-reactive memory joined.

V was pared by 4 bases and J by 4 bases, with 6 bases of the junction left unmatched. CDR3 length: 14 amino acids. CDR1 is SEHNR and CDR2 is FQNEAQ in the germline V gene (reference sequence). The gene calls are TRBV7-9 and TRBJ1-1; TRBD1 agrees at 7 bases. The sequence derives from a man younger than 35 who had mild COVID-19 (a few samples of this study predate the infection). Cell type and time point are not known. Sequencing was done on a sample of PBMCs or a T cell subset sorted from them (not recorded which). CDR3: CASSSTGDATEAFF. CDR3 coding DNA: TGTGCCAGCAGCTCAACAGGGGATGCCACTGAAGCTTTCTTT.